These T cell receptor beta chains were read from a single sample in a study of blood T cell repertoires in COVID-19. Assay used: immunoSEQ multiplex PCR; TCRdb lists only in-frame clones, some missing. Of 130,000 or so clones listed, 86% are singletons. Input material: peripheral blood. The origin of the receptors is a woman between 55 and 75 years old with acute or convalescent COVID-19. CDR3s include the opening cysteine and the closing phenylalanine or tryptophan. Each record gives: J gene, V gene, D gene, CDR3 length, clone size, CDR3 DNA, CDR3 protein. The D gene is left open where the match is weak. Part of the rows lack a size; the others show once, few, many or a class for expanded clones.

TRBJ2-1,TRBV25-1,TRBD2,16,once,TGTGCCAGCAGTGAACGGGCTAGCGGGGGACCCAATGAGCAGTTCTTC,CASSERASGGPNEQFF
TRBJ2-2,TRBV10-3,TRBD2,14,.,TGTGCCATCAGTGTAACTAGCGGGACCGGGGAGCTGTTTTTT,CAISVTSGTGELFF
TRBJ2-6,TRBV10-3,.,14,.,TGTGCCGTCCGGGATGGGGCTGGGGCCAACGTCCTGACTTTC,CAVRDGAGANVLTF
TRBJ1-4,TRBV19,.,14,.,TGTGCCAGTAGTCCAGGGAGGGTTAATGAAAAACTGTTTTTT,CASSPGRVNEKLFF
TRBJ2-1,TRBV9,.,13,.,TGTGCCAGCAGCGTATCCGAGTACAATGAGCAGTTCTTC,CASSVSEYNEQFF
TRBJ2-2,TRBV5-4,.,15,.,TGTGCCAGCACCCTCGGCGGGGAGCGAGCAGGGGAGCTGTTTTTT,CASTLGGERAGELFF
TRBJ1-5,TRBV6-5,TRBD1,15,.,TGTGCCAGCACACCCGGACAGGGCAGAAATCAGCCCCAGCATTTT,CASTPGQGRNQPQHF
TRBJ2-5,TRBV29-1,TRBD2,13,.,TGCAGCGTTGATGTGGCGGGGGGGGAGACCCAGTACTTC,CSVDVAGGETQYF
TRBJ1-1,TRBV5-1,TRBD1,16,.,TGCGCCAGCAGCACCACCCGGACAGGGAGGAACACTGAAGCTTTCTTT,CASSTTRTGRNTEAFF
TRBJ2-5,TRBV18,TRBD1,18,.,TGTGCCAGCTCACCTCCGGTCGGGACAGGGTCCCTACAAGAGACCCAGTACTTC,CASSPPVGTGSLQETQYF
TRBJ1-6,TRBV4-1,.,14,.,TGCGCCAGCAGCGAACGACAGAATAATTCACCCCTCCACTTT,CASSERQNNSPLHF
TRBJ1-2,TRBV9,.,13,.,TGTGCCAGCAGCGTACAGGGGTACTATGGCTACACCTTC,CASSVQGYYGYTF
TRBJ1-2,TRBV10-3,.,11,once,TGTGCCACAACCGCCGGTTATGGCTACACCTTC,CATTAGYGYTF
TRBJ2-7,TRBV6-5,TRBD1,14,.,TGTGCCAGTGCGGGACAGGGTATTTTCTACGAGCAGTACTTC,CASAGQGIFYEQYF
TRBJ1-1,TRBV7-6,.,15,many,TGTGCCAGCAGCTTTAGGCCCGGCCAGGGGAACGAAGCTTTCTTT,CASSFRPGQGNEAFF
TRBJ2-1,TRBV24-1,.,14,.,TGTGCCACCTCACTCTCCCGACTAGTCAATGAGCAGTTCTTC,CATSLSRLVNEQFF
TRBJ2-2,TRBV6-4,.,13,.,TGTGCCAGCAGTGCTGTGAACACCGGGGAGCTGTTTTTT,CASSAVNTGELFF
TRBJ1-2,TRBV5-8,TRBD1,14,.,TGTGCCAGCAGCCGACTTCAGGGGGCTCATGGCTACACCTTC,CASSRLQGAHGYTF
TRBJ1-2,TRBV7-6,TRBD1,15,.,TGTGCCAGCAGCTCAGGGACAGCCAGTTACTATGGCTACACCTTC,CASSSGTASYYGYTF
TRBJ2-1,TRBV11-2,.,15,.,TGTGCCAGCAGCTTAGTCGGACAGCCGTGGGGTGAGCAGTTCTTC,CASSLVGQPWGEQFF
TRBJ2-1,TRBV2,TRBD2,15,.,TGTGCCAGCAGTGAAAGAGCGGGGGGGCCGGCTGAGCAGTTCTTC,CASSERAGGPAEQFF
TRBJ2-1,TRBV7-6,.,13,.,TGTGCCAGCAGCTTAGCGTTGAGGAATGAGCAGTTCTTC,CASSLALRNEQFF
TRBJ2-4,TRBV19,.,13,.,TGTGCCAGTAGTATCGACAGTCGAAACATTCAGTACTTC,CASSIDSRNIQYF
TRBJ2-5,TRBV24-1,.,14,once,TGTGCCACCAGTCCTGGGGGCAGCCAAGAGACCCAGTACTTC,CATSPGGSQETQYF
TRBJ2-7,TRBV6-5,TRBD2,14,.,TGTGCCAGCCGGACTAGCGGGGGAGCCTACGAGCAGTACTTC,CASRTSGGAYEQYF
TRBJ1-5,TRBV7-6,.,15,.,TGTGCCAGCAGCTTAATCGGGGGGTTCAATCAGCCCCAGCATTTT,CASSLIGGFNQPQHF
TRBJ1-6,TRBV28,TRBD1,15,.,TGTGCCAGCAGTTTATGGGGGACAGGGAAGATGCGCCTCCACTTT,CASSLWGTGKMRLHF
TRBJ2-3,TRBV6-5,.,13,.,TGTGCCAGCAGTTACCGAGAGACAGATACGCAGTATTTT,CASSYRETDTQYF
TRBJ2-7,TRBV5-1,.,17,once,TGCGCCAGCAGCGAAACTAGCTATAGTAAGAGCTCCTACGAGCAGTACTTC,CASSETSYSKSSYEQYF
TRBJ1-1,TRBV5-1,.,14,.,TGCGCCAGCAGCCTACGTAGTGCAAACACTGAAGCTTTCTTT,CASSLRSANTEAFF
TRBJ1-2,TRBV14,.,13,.,TGTGCCAGCAGCGGACAGTTAAACTATGGCTACACCTTC,CASSGQLNYGYTF
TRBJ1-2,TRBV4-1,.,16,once,TGCGCCAGCAGCCAAAATGGAGGGCCCGCGGGCTATGGCTACACCTTC,CASSQNGGPAGYGYTF
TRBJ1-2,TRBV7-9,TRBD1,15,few,TGTGCCAGCAGCTCTTCGACAGGGGGGAGCTATGGCTACACCTTC,CASSSSTGGSYGYTF
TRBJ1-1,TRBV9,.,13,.,TGTGCCAGCAGCGCCATACCAGACACTGAAGCTTTCTTT,CASSAIPDTEAFF
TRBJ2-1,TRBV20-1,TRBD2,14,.,TGCAGTGCTAGTTGGAGCGGGGGGGACAATGAGCAGTTCTTC,CSASWSGGDNEQFF
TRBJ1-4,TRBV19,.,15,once,TGTGCCAGTAGTATTGCAGGGGCTCGGAATGAAAAACTGTTTTTT,CASSIAGARNEKLFF
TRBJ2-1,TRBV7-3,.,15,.,TGTGCCAGCAGCCCATCTGGGAGCTCCTACAATGAGCAGTTCTTC,CASSPSGSSYNEQFF
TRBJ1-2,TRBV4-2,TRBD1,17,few,TGTGCCAGCAGCCAAGCGACAGGGGGCATGGACCGGTATGGCTACACCTTC,CASSQATGGMDRYGYTF
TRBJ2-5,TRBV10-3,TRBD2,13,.,TGTGCCATCAGTGGGACTAGCGGGGAGACCCAGTACTTC,CAISGTSGETQYF
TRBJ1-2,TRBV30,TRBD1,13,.,TGTGCCTGGGCACCGGGACAGAGTTATGGCTACACCTTC,CAWAPGQSYGYTF
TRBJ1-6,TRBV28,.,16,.,TGTGCCAGCAGACCCCAGGGAAGCTCCTATAATTCACCCCTCCACTTT,CASRPQGSSYNSPLHF
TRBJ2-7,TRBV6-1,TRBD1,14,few,TGTGCCAGCAGTGAAACGGGACAGAGCTACGAGCAGTACTTC,CASSETGQSYEQYF
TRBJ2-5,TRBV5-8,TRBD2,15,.,TGTGCCAGCAGCTTGTTACTAGCGGGGGAAGAGACCCAGTACTTC,CASSLLLAGEETQYF
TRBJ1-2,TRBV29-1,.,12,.,TGCAGCGCAGAAGGCAGGGATCGTGGCTACACCTTC,CSAEGRDRGYTF
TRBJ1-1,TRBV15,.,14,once,TGTGCCACCAGCAGAGATACGGGGAATACTGAAGCTTTCTTT,CATSRDTGNTEAFF
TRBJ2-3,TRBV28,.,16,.,TGTGCCAGCAGTTTAGCCGGGACTGCAGGCACAGATACGCAGTATTTT,CASSLAGTAGTDTQYF
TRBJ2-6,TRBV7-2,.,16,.,TGTGCCAGCAGCCGCGAGGGCGCCCCTGGGGCCAACGTCCTGACTTTC,CASSREGAPGANVLTF
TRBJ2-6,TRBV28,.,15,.,TGTGCCAGCAGAACAGGGAGCTCTGGGGCCAACGTCCTGACTTTC,CASRTGSSGANVLTF
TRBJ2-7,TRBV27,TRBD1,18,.,TGTGCCAGCAGTCCACGACAGGGGCCGAAACTACACTACTACGAGCAGTACTTC,CASSPRQGPKLHYYEQYF
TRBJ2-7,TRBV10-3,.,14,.,TGTGCCATCAGGGACGGACGTCGTTCGGGGGAGCAGTACTTC,CAIRDGRRSGEQYF
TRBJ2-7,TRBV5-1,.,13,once,TGCGCCAGCAGCTCGCTAAGCTCCTACGAGCAGTACTTC,CASSSLSSYEQYF
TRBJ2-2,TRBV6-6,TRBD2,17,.,TGTGCCAGCAGTCGCGGACTAGCGGGGTCGAACACCGGGGAGCTGTTTTTT,CASSRGLAGSNTGELFF
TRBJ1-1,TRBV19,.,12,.,TGTGCCAGTTCTCCGGGGTACACTGAAGCTTTCTTT,CASSPGYTEAFF
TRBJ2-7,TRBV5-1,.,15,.,TGCGCCAGCAGCTTGGGCCACAGTAAATCCTACGAGCAGTACTTC,CASSLGHSKSYEQYF